Many counts were recorded for the clone carrying this T cell receptor (beta chain). Its antigen is still unknown. The data stem from a study of Graves' ophthalmopathy and Graves' hyperthyroidism. Findings and limits, study-wide: From stable hyperthyroidism, ophthalmopathy was separated by a 13-signature model with 85% to 90% sensitivity and 75% to 82% specificity. In blood appeared most of the expanded thyroid clonotypes whose frequency exceeded 0.001. In predicting ophthalmopathy progression, the model reached around 66% sensitivity and 72.22% specificity.

V lost 0 bases and J 6 bases, leaving 5 bases between the germline ends. Germline CDR1 MNHNS, CDR2 SASEGT. The CDR3 loop spans 12 amino acids. RNA transcripts yielded amplified TCR beta CDR3 regions. The library came from an HTBI-primed first-round RT-PCR and a second-round multiplex PCR. TCRdb redid the calling of the multiplex PCR reads with MiXCR, one entry per CDR3 protein. The repertoire holds about 600,000 distinct CDR3 sequences, with about two fifths as singletons. The TCR was taken from an adult man with Graves' hyperthyroidism. This chain connects TRBV6-1 to TRBJ1-2, with D unclear. The sample consisted of peripheral blood or thyroid tissue (not recorded which). In DNA, the CDR3 is TGTGCCAGCAGTGAAGCTGGGAATGGCTACACCTTC. It codes for CASSEAGNGYTF.